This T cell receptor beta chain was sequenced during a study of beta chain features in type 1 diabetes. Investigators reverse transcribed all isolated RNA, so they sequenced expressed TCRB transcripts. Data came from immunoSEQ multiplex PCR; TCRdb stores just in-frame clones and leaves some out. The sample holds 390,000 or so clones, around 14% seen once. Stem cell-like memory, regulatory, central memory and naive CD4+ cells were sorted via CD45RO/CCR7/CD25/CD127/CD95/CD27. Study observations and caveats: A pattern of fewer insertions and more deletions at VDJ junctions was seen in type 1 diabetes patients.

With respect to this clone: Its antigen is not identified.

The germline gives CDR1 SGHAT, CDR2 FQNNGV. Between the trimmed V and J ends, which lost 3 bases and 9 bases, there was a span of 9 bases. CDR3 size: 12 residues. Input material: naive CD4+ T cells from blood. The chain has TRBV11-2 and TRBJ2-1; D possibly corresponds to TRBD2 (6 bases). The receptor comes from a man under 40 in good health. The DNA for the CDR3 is TGTGCCAGCAGCTTGGGGGAGGCTGAGCAGTTCTTC. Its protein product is CASSLGEAEQFF.